This T cell receptor (beta chain) was found in a study of T-cell memory formation after mild COVID-19. Study-level results: Pre-infection memory harbored some responding clones, suggesting cross-reactive memory joined.

This clonotype was found many times. Its antigen is not identified. MiXCR, run by TCRdb on the 5' RACE reads, gives a single entry per CDR3 protein. The sample includes roughly 450,000 distinct CDR3 sequences, about a sixth of them seen just once. The CDR3 runs 14 residues. The germline V and J ends were trimmed by 1 base and 4 bases, with 11 bases remaining between them. Germline loops: CDR1 SGHRS, CDR2 YFSETQ. The TCR originated in a man aged 18 to 35 who had mild COVID-19 (a few samples of this study predate the infection). Cell type and time point are not known. V and J are TRBV5-1 and TRBJ1-1; a possible D gene is TRBD1 (6 bases). Sequenced input: PBMCs or a T cell subset sorted from them (not recorded which). The CDR3 loop is CASSLSGDGTEAFF. CDR3 coding DNA: TGCGCCAGCAGCTTGTCAGGGGATGGCACTGAAGCTTTCTTT. The variable domain in full, with the rest retrieved from reference TRBV5-1 and TRBJ1-1, is KAGVTQTPRYLIKTRGQQVTLSCSPISGHRSVSWYQQTPGQGLQFLFEYFSETQRNKGNFPGRFSGRQFSNSRSEMNVSTLELGDSALYLCASSLSGDGTEAFFGQGTRLTVV.